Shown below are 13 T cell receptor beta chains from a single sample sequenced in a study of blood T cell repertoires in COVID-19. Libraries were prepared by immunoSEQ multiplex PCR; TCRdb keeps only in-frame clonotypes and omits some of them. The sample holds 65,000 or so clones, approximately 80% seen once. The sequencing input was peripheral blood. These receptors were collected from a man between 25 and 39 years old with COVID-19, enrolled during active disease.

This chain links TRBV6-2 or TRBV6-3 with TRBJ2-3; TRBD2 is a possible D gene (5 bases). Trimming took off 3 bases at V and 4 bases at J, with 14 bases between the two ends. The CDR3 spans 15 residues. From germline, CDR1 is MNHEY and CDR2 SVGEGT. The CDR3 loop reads CASSYHQRTSDTQYF. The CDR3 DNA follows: TGTGCCAGCAGTTATCATCAGCGGACCTCAGATACGCAGTATTTT.

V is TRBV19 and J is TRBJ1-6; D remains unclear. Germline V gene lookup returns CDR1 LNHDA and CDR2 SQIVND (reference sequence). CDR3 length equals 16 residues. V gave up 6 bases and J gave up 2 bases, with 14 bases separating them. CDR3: CASSPERRTYNSPLHF. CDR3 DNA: TGTGCCAGTAGCCCAGAGCGACGAACCTATAATTCACCCCTCCACTTT.

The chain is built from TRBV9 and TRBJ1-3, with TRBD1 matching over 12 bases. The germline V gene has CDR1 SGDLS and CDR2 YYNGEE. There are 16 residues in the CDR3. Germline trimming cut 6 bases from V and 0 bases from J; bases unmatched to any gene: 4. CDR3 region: CASNPGQGASGNTIYF. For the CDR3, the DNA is TGTGCCAGCAACCCGGGACAGGGGGCCTCTGGAAACACCATATATTTT.

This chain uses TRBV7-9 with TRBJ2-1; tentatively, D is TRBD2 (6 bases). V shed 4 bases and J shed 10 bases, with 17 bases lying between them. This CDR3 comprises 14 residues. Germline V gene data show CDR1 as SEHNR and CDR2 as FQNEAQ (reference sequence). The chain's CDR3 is CASSSQGTREEQFF. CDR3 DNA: TGTGCCAGCAGCTCCCAAGGGACTCGGGAAGAGCAGTTCTTC.

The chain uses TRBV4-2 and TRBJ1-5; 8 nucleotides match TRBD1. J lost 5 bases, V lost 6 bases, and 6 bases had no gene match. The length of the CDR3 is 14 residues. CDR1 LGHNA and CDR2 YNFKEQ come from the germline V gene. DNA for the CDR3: TGTGCCAGCAGTCTGGACAGGGCGGATCAGCCCCAGCATTTT. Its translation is CASSLDRADQPQHF.

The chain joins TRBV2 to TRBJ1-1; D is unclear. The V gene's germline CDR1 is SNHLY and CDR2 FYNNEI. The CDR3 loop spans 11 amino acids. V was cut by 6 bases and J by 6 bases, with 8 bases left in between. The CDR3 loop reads CASRPTAEAFF. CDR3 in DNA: TGTGCCAGCAGGCCCACTGCTGAAGCTTTCTTT. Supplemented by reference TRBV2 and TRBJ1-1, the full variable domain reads EPEVTQTPSHQVTQMGQEVILRCVPISNHLYFYWYRQILGQKVEFLVSFYNNEISEKSEIFDDQFSVERPDGSNFTLKIRSTKLEDSAMYFCASRPTAEAFFGQGTRLTVV.

The chain's CDR3 is CASTPEGYGYTF. The CDR3 nucleotides are TGTGCCAGTACCCCCGAGGGCTATGGCTACACCTTC. The chain has TRBV28 and TRBJ1-2; the D is unclear. Looked up from germline, CDR1 is MDHEN and CDR2 is SYDVKM. This CDR3 region has 12 residues. Trimming pared 9 bases from V and 4 bases from J, leaving 12 bases between.

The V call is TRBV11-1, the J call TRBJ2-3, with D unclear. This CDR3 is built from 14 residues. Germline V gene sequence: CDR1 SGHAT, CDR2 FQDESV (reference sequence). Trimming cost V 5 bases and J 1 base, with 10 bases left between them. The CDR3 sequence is CASSPRQGTDTQYF. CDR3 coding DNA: TGTGCCAGCAGCCCAAGGCAGGGCACAGATACGCAGTATTTT.

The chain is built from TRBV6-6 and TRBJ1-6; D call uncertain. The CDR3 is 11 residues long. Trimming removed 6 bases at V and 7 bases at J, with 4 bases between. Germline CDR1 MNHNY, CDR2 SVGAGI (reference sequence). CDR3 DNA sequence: TGTGCCAGCAGGACAAATTCACCCCTCCACTTT. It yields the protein CASRTNSPLHF.

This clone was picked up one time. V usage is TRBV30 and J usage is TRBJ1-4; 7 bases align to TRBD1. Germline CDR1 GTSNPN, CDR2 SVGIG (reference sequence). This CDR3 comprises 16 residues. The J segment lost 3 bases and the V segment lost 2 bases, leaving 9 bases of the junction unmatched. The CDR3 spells CAWSKRPGQSNEKLFF. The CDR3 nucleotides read TGTGCCTGGAGTAAACGACCGGGACAGTCTAATGAAAAACTGTTTTTT.

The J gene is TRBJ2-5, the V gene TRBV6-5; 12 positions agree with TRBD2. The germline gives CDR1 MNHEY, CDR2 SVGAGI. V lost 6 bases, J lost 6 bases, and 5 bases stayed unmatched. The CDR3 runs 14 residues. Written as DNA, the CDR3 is TGTGCCAGCAGGAGACTAGCGGGAGTGCAGACCCAGTACTTC. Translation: CASRRLAGVQTQYF.

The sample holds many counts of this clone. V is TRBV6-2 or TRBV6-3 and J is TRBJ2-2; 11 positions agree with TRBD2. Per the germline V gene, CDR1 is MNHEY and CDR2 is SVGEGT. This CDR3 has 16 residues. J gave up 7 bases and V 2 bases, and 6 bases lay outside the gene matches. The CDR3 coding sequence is TGTGCCAGCAGTTACCCCACTAGCGGGAGTCACGGGGAGCTGTTTTTT. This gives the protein CASSYPTSGSHGELFF.

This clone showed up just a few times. CDR3 nucleotide sequence: TGTGCCAGTAGCCCTAGCGGGATCGGCACAGATACGCAGTATTTT. Translating gives CASSPSGIGTDTQYF. This sequence joins TRBV19 and TRBJ2-3; 9 bases map to TRBD2. Germline-derived CDR1 and CDR2 are LNHDA and SQIVND (reference sequence). The ends lost 6 bases at V and 1 base at J; junction bases unmatched: 5. This CDR3 contains 15 residues.